Below are 23 T cell receptor beta chains sequenced from a single sample in a study of blood T cell repertoires in COVID-19. The method was immunoSEQ multiplex PCR; TCRdb's version includes in-frame clones alone and lacks a portion of them. The sample records around 440,000 clones, 88% being singletons. The sequenced material came from peripheral blood. Receptors were obtained from a woman aged 45-60 years with COVID-19, enrolled during active disease.

A single count supports this clone. This sequence joins TRBV19 and TRBJ1-1; D is possibly TRBD1 (5 bases). Germline CDR1 reads LNHDA; CDR2 reads SQIVND (reference sequence). The CDR3 consists of 15 residues. V lost 2 bases, J lost 0 bases, and 10 bases lay in between. CDR3 sequence (DNA): TGTGCCAGTAGTATAATAGGGGAAATGAACACTGAAGCTTTCTTT. It yields the protein CASSIIGEMNTEAFF.

The chain is built from TRBV6-6 and TRBJ2-6; TRBD2 might be the D (5 bases). This CDR3 is 16 amino acids long. The germline CDR1 and CDR2 sequences are MNHNY and SVGAGI (reference sequence). V was pared by 8 bases and J by 0 bases, with 14 bases between. In DNA form, the CDR3 reads TGTGCCAGCGGCCACGGGAAGCCCTCTGGGGCCAACGTCCTGACTTTC. Translation gives CASGHGKPSGANVLTF.

The gene calls are TRBV5-5 and TRBJ2-7; D unresolved. The CDR3 spans 14 residues. The germline gives CDR1 SGHKS, CDR2 YYEKEE (reference sequence). Trimming stripped 0 bases from V and 2 bases from J, with 9 bases between. CDR3 in amino acids: CASSLGHETYEQYF. For the CDR3, the DNA is TGTGCCAGCAGCTTGGGACACGAGACCTACGAGCAGTACTTC.

The count of this clone is one. This chain connects TRBV28 to TRBJ2-7; a possible D gene is TRBD2 (5 bases). CDR1 MDHEN and CDR2 SYDVKM come from the germline V gene. Trimming shortened V by 6 bases and J by 3 bases, and 9 bases separated the two germline ends. The CDR3 contains 12 residues. CDR3 in amino acids: CASRPGNYEQYF. The CDR3 DNA sequence: TGTGCCAGCAGGCCCGGGAACTACGAGCAGTACTTC. Together with reference TRBV28 and TRBJ2-7, the CDR3 gives the full variable domain: DVKVTQSSRYLVKRTGEKVFLECVQDMDHENMFWYRQDPGLGLRLIYFSYDVKMKEKGDIPEGYSVSREKKERFSLILESASTNQTSMYLCASRPGNYEQYFGPGTRLTVT.

The rearrangement links TRBV9 to TRBJ2-5; 14 bases fit TRBD2. V lost 3 bases and J lost 6; bases outside the gene matches: 7. The CDR3 sequence is 16 residues long. Germline CDR1 is SGDLS and CDR2 is YYNGEE. For the CDR3, the DNA is TGTGCCAGCAGCGCCCGGACTAGCGGGGGGACACAGACCCAGTACTTC. This gives the protein CASSARTSGGTQTQYF.

The count of this clone is one. This chain uses TRBV30 with TRBJ2-2, with D possibly matching TRBD2 (5 bases). The CDR3 runs to 13 residues. The germline V gene encodes CDR1 GTSNPN and CDR2 SVGIG (reference sequence). V lost 3 bases and J lost 6, with 11 bases in between. In DNA, the CDR3 is TGTGCCTGGAGGTTATCGGGGTCCGGGGAGCTGTTTTTT. This translates into CAWRLSGSGELFF.

The chain links TRBV24-1 to TRBJ1-4, with a possible D match to TRBD1 (6 bases). V was trimmed by 2 bases and J by 5 bases, leaving 17 bases between them. Germline V gives CDR1 KGHDR, CDR2 SFDVKD. This CDR3 spans 17 amino acids. The CDR3 coding sequence is TGTGCCACCAGTGATTCGGTCGACAGGCGATCGAATGAAAAACTGTTTTTT. It translates to CATSDSVDRRSNEKLFF.

V is TRBV5-1 and J is TRBJ1-2, with 8 bases that match TRBD1. The CDR3 consists of 18 residues. The V gene end was trimmed by 0 bases and the J gene end by 3 bases; junction bases not matched to a gene: 13. Germline V lookup: CDR1 SGHRS, CDR2 YFSETQ. As DNA, the CDR3 is TGCGCCAGCAGCTTGGGCTCTTACTACCGGGACAGGCACTATGGCTACACCTTC. It encodes CASSLGSYYRDRHYGYTF.

The chain employs TRBV5-1 and TRBJ1-2, with D perhaps matching TRBD1 (5 bases). Trimming removed 0 bases at V and 2 bases at J, with 8 bases between. CDR1 SGHRS and CDR2 YFSETQ come from the germline V gene. CDR3 length: 14 residues. In DNA form, the CDR3 reads TGCGCCAGCAGCTTGGGACAGCGAAACTATGGCTACACCTTC. Translated: CASSLGQRNYGYTF.

J is TRBJ2-1 and V is TRBV7-9; D possibly corresponds to TRBD1 (6 bases). CDR1 SEHNR and CDR2 FQNEAQ come from the germline V gene (reference sequence). The CDR3 spans 16 residues. Trimming left V 5 bases short and J 8 bases short, with 22 bases between. The CDR3 here is CASSQGTGYARDEQFF. CDR3 nucleotide sequence: TGTGCCAGCAGCCAAGGAACAGGGTATGCTAGGGATGAGCAGTTCTTC.

The count of this clone is one. The genes are TRBV9 and TRBJ2-1, with D maybe TRBD2 (5 bases). The CDR3 extends over 15 amino acids. V lost 0 bases, J lost 9 bases, and 16 bases lay in between. Per germline, CDR1 SGDLS and CDR2 YYNGEE. The CDR3 DNA reads TGTGCCAGCAGCGTAGATGGTAGCGCTTTAACTGAGCAGTTCTTC. Encoded protein: CASSVDGSALTEQFF.

The chain combines TRBV6-6 with TRBJ1-3; possibly TRBD1 for D (6 bases). This CDR3 has 15 amino acids. Germline V gene lookup returns CDR1 MNHNY and CDR2 SVGAGI (reference sequence). Trimming cost V 3 bases and J 9 bases, with 18 bases left between them. The CDR3 protein is CASSYDGGGLGTIYF. The CDR3 DNA reads TGTGCCAGCAGTTATGATGGGGGGGGCTTGGGCACCATATATTTT.

J is TRBJ1-5 and V is TRBV21-1. TRBV21-1 is listed as a pseudogene. This CDR3 has 14 residues. The CDR3 DNA sequence: TGTGCCAGCGGGGTCCGGGAGGGGCTTCAGCCCCAGCATTTT. It codes for CASGVREGLQPQHF.

CDR3 in DNA: TGTGCCAGCAGCCTCCGACGGGGGGGACGCACAGATACGCAGTATTTT. Its translation is CASSLRRGGRTDTQYF. The gene calls are TRBV11-2 and TRBJ2-3; 8 bases fit TRBD2. Trimming took 5 bases from V and 1 from J; bases not matched to a gene: 8. CDR1 SGHAT and CDR2 FQNNGV come from the germline V gene. This CDR3 is built from 16 residues.

The chain uses TRBV6-5 and TRBJ1-2, with unresolved D. Germline-derived CDR1 and CDR2 are MNHEY and SVGAGI. This CDR3 comprises 13 residues. The ends were cut back, 2 bases at V and 2 bases at J, with 6 bases in the middle. This chain's CDR3 is CASSYDFNYGYTF. The CDR3, as DNA: TGTGCCAGCAGTTACGACTTCAACTATGGCTACACCTTC.

The CDR3 bases are TGTGCCAGCAGTTTACAAACAGGGCTCACAGATACGCAGTATTTT. It encodes CASSLQTGLTDTQYF. The chain recombines TRBV28 with TRBJ2-3, with TRBD1 as a possible D gene (6 bases). The V end was cut by 2 bases, the J end by 2 bases, with 11 bases between. The CDR3 runs to 15 residues. CDR1 is MDHEN, CDR2 SYDVKM, per germline.

This clone has only one observation. The V gene is TRBV28, the J gene TRBJ1-2, with D unresolved. Germline V gives CDR1 MDHEN, CDR2 SYDVKM. V lost 6 bases and J lost 2, with 13 bases in between. There are 14 residues in the CDR3. CDR3 bases: TGTGCCAGCAGACCCCCGGGAGGGAACTATGGCTACACCTTC. This codes for CASRPPGGNYGYTF.

The chain has TRBV5-1 and TRBJ1-2, with 9 bases fitting TRBD1. The germline V gene has CDR1 SGHRS and CDR2 YFSETQ. V dropped 4 bases and J dropped 2; count of bases not matched to a gene: 0. The CDR3 is 13 residues long. CDR3 DNA sequence: TGCGCCAGCAGCGGACAGGGGAACTATGGCTACACCTTC. The encoded protein is CASSGQGNYGYTF.

The chain joins TRBV12-3 or TRBV12-4 to TRBJ2-3; no clear D gene. The CDR3 has 13 amino acids. Trimming took off 5 bases at V and 4 bases at J, with 10 bases between the two ends. This CDR3 is CASSRVMADTQYF. CDR3 DNA sequence: TGTGCCAGCAGTCGAGTAATGGCAGATACGCAGTATTTT.

The CDR3 DNA sequence: TGCGCCAGCAGTGACGGGGAAGACTATGGCTACACCTTC. The encoded protein is CASSDGEDYGYTF. The chain has TRBV10-1 and TRBJ1-2; D not certain. V was cut by 3 bases and J by 3 bases, with 8 bases left in between. Germline CDR1 is WNHNN and CDR2 is SYGVQD (reference sequence). The length of the CDR3 is 13 residues.

This sequence joins TRBV9 and TRBJ2-4; perhaps TRBD2 as D (6 bases). Germline assignment: CDR1 SGDLS and CDR2 YYNGEE. This CDR3 is 16 amino acids long. V was clipped by 0 bases and J by 3 bases, with 13 bases between them. CDR3 bases: TGTGCCAGCAGCGTAGCTCCCGGGGACTTCAAAAACATTCAGTACTTC. Translated: CASSVAPGDFKNIQYF.

The chain links TRBV2 to TRBJ2-1; TRBD1 might be the D (5 bases). The V gene lost 4 bases and the J gene lost 5 bases, with 12 bases spanning the gap. Germline CDR1 is SNHLY and CDR2 is FYNNEI. This CDR3 has 14 residues. The CDR3 protein is CASSVQGRHNEQFF. The CDR3 nucleotides read TGTGCCAGCAGTGTGCAGGGAAGGCACAATGAGCAGTTCTTC.

This chain uses TRBV2 with TRBJ1-4; 9 positions match TRBD1. The CDR3 runs to 16 residues. Trimming removed 7 bases from V and 8 bases from J; junction bases left unmatched: 14. CDR1 is SNHLY, CDR2 FYNNEI, per germline. The CDR3 reads CASTLLGGQGIEKLFF. The CDR3 DNA reads TGTGCCAGCACACTACTAGGGGGACAGGGTATCGAAAAACTGTTTTTT.